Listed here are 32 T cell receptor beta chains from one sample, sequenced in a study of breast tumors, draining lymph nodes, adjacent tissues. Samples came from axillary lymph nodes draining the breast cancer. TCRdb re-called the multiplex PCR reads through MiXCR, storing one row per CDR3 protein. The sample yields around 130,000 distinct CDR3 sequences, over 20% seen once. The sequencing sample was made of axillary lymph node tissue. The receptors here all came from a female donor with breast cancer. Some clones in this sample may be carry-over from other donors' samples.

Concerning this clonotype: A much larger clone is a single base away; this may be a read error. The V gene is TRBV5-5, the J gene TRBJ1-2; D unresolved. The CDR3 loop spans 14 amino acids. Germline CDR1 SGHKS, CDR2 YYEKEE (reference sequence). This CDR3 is CATSPFGTNYGYTF. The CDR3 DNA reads TGTGCCACCAGCCCGTTTGGGACTAACTATGGCTACACCTTC.

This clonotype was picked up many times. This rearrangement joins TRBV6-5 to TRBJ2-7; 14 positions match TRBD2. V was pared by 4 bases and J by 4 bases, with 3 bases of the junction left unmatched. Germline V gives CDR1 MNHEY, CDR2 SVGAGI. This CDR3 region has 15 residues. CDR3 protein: CASSSGTSGSYEQYF. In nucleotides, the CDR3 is TGTGCCAGCAGTTCCGGGACTAGCGGGAGTTACGAGCAGTACTTC.

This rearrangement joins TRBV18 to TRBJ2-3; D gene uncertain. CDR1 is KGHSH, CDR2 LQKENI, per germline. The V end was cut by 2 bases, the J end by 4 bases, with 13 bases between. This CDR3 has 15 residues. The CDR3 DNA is TGTGCCAGCTCACCAAACATCGGCTATCCAGATACGCAGTATTTT. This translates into CASSPNIGYPDTQYF.

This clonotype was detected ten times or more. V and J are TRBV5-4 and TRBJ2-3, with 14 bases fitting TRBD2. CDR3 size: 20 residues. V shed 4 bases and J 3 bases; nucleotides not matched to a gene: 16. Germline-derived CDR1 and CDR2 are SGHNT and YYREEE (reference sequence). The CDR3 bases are TGTGCCAGCAGCCCATCCCCGACTAGCGGGAGGGCGCGGGGGACAGATACGCAGTATTTT. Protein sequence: CASSPSPTSGRARGTDTQYF.

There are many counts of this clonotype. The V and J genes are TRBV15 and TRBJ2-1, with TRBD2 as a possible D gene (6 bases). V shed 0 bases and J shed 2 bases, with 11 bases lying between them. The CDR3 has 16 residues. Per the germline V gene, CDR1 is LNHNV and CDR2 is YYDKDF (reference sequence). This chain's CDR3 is CATSRDGIAAYNEQFF. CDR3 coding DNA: TGTGCCACCAGCAGAGATGGAATAGCGGCCTACAATGAGCAGTTCTTC.

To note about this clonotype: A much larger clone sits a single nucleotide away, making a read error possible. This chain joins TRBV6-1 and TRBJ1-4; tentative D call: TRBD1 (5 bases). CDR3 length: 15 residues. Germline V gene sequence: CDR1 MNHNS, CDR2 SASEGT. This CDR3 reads CASSERQFSNEKLLF. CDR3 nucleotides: TGTGCCAGCAGTGAAAGACAGTTCTCTAATGAAAAACTGCTTTTT.

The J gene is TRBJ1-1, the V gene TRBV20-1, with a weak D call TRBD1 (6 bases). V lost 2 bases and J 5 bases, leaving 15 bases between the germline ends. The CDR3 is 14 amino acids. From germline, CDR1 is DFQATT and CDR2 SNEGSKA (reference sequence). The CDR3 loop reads CSARPPTGRTEAFF. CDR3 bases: TGCAGTGCTAGACCCCCAACAGGGAGGACTGAAGCTTTCTTT.

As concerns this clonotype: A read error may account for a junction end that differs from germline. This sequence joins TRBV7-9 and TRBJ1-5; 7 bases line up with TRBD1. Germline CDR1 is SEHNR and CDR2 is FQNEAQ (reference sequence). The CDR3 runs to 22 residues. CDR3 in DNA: TGTGCCAGCAGCCCGGACAGGTGGGCTGCTTGGGTTGATCAATATAGCAATCGGCCCCAGCATTTT. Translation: CASSPDRWAAWVDQYSNRPQHF.

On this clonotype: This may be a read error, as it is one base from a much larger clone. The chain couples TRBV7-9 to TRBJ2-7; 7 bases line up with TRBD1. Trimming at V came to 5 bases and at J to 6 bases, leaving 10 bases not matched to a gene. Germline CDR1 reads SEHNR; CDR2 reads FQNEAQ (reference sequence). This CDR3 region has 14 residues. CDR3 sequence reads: CASSPSTGFLEQYF. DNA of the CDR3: TGTGCCAGCAGCCCATCGACAGGGTTCCTCGAGCAGTACTTC.

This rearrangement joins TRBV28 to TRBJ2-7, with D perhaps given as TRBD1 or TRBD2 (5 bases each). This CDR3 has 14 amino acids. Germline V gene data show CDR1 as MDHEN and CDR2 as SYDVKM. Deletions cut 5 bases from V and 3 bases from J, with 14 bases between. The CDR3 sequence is CASSLPGRGYEQYF. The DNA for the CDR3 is TGTGCCAGCAGTCTGCCGGGACGGGGCTACGAGCAGTACTTC.

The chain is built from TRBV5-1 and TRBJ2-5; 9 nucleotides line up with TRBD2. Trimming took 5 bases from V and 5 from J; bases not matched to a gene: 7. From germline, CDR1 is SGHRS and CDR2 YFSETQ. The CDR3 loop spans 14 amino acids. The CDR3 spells CASRSEGTSETQYF. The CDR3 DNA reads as TGCGCCAGCAGATCGGAAGGGACTAGCGAGACCCAGTACTTC.

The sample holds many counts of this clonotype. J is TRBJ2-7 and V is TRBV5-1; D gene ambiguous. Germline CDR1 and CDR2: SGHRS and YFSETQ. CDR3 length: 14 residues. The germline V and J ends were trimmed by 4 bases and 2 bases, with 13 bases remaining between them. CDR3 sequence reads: CASSQSPTAYEQYF. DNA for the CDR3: TGCGCCAGCAGCCAGAGCCCTACGGCCTACGAGCAGTACTTC.

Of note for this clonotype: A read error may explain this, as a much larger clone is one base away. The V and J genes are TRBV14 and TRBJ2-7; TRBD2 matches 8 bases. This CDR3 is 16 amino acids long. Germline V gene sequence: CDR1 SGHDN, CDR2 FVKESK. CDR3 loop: CASSQNLGLATYERYF. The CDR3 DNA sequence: TGTGCCAGCAGCCAAAACCTTGGACTAGCAACCTACGAGCGGTACTTC.

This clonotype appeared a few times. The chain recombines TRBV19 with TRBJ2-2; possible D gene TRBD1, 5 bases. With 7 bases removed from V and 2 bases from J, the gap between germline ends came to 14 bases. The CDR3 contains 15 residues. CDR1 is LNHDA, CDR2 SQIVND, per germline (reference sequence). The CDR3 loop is CASNPDRVNTGELFF. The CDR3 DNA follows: TGTGCCAGTAACCCAGACAGAGTTAACACCGGGGAGCTGTTTTTT.

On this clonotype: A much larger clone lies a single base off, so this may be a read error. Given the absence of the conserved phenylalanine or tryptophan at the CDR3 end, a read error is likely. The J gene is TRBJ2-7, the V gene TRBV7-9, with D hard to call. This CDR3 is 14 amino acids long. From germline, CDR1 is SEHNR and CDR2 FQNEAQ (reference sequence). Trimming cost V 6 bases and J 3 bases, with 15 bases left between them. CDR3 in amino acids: CASSKALSDYEQYL. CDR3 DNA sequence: TGTGCCAGCAGTAAAGCCTTGTCAGACTACGAGCAGTACCTC.

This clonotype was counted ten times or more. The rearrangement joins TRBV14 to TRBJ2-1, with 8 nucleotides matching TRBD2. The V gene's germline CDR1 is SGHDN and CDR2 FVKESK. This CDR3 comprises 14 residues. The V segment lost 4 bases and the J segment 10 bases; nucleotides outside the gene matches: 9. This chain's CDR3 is CASSPAGLAGEQFF. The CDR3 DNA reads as TGTGCCAGCAGCCCAGCCGGACTAGCAGGCGAGCAGTTCTTC.

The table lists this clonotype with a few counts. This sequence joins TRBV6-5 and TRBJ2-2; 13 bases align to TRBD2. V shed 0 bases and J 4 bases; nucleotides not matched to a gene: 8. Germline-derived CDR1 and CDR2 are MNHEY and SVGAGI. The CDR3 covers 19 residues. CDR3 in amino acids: CASSYSSTSGRAVTGELFF. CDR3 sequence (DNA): TGTGCCAGCAGTTACTCCAGCACTAGCGGGAGGGCCGTCACCGGGGAGCTGTTTTTT.

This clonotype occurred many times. The CDR3 reads CAISEVEGGLLSYEQYF. The CDR3 coding sequence is TGTGCCATCAGTGAGGTCGAGGGGGGACTGCTGTCCTACGAGCAGTACTTC. J is TRBJ2-7 and V is TRBV10-3; the D call may be TRBD1 or TRBD2 (6 bases each). Germline assignment: CDR1 ENHRY and CDR2 SYGVKD. Deletions cut 2 bases from V and 1 base from J, with 18 bases between. CDR3 length: 17 residues.

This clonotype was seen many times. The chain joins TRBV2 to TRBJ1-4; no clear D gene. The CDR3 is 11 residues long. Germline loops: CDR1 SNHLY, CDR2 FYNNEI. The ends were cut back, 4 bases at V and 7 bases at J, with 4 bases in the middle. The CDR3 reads CASSGAEKLFF. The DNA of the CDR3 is TGTGCCAGCAGTGGGGCTGAAAAACTGTTTTTT.

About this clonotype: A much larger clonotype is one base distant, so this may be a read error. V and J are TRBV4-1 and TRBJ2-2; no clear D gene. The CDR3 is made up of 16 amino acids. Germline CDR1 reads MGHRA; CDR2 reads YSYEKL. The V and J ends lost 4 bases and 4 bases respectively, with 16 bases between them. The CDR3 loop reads CASSRPSGRVTGELFF. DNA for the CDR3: TGCGCCAGCAGCCGCCCATCCGGACGGGTCACCGGGGAGCTGTTTTTT.

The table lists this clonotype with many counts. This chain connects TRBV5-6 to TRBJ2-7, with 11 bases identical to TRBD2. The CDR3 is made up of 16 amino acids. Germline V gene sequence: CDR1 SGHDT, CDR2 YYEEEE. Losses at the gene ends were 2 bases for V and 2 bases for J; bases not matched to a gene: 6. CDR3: CASSFRTSGRAYEQYF. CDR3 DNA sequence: TGTGCCAGCAGCTTCCGGACTAGCGGGCGTGCCTACGAGCAGTACTTC. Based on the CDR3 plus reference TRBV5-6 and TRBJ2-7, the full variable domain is DAGVTQSPTHLIKTRGQQVTLRCSPKSGHDTVSWYQQALGQGPQFIFQYYEEEERQRGNFPDRFSGHQFPNYSSELNVNALLLGDSALYLCASSFRTSGRAYEQYFGPGTRLTVT.

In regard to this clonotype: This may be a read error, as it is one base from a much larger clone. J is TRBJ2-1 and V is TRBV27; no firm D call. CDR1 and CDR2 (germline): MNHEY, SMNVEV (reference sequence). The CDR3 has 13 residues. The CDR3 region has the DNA TGTGCCAGCAGTTTAAGCGCATACAATGAGCAGCTCTTC. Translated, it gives CASSLSAYNEQLF.

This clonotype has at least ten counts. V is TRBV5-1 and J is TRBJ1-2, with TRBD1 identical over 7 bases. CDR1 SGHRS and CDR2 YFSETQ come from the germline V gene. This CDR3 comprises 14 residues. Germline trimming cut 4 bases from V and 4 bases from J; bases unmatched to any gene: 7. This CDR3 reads CASSASGQSYGYTF. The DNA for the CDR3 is TGCGCCAGCAGCGCCTCGGGACAGTCCTATGGCTACACCTTC.

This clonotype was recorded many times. The CDR3 DNA follows: TGTGCCAGCAGAGACCGGAGTCTGGAAAAACTGTTTTTT. It is translated as CASRDRSLEKLFF. The genes are TRBV7-9 and TRBJ1-4; no firm D call. Germline V gene lookup returns CDR1 SEHNR and CDR2 FQNEAQ (reference sequence). The CDR3 is 13 amino acids. Between the trimmed V and J ends, which lost 6 bases and 8 bases, there was a span of 13 bases.

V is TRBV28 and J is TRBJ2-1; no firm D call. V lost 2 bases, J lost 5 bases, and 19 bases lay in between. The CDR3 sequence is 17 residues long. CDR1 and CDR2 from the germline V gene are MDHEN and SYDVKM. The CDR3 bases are TGTGCCAGCAGTTTACAGTGGGGTCGTGACCACGACAATGAGCAGTTCTTC. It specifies CASSLQWGRDHDNEQFF.

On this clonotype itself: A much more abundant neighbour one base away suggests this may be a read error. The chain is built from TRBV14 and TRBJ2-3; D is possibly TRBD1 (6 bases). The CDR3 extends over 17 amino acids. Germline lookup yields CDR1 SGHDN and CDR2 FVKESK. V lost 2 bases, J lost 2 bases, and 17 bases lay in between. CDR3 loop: CASSQWGRGTNTDTQYF. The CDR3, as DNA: TGTGCCAGCAGCCAATGGGGCAGGGGAACAAACACAGATACGCAGTATTTT.

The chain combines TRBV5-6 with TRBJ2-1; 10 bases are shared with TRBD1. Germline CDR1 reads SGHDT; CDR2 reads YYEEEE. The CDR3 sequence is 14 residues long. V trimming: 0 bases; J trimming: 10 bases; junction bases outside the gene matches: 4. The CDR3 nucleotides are TGTGCCAGCAGCTTGGGGGACAGGGGCCGCGAGCAGTTCTTC. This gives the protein CASSLGDRGREQFF.

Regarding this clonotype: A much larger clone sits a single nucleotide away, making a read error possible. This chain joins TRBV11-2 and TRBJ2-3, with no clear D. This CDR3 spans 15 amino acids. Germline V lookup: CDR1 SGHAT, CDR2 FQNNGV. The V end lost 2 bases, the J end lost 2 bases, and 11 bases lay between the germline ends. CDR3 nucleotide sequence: TGTGCCAGCAGCTTATTTTGGAGTCCCACAGATACGCAGTATTTT. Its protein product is CASSLFWSPTDTQYF.

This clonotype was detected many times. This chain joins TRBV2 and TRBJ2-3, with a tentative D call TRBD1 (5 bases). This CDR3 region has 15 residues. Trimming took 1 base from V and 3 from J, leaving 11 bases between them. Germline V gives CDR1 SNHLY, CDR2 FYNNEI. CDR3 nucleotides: TGTGCCAGCAGTGAAGACAGGATCGGTACAGATACGCAGTATTTT. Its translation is CASSEDRIGTDTQYF.

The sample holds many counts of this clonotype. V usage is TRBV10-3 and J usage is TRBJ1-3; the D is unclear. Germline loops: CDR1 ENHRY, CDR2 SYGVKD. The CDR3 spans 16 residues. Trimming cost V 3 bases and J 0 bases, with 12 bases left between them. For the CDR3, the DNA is TGTGCCATCAGTGATCCGGGGAGAAACTCTGGAAACACCATATATTTT. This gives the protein CAISDPGRNSGNTIYF.

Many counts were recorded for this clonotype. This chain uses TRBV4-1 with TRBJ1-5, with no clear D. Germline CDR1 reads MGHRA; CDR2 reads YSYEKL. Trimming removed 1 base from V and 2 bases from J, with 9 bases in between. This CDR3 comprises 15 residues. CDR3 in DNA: TGCGCCAGCAGCCAAGTTCCCGGGGGCAATCAGCCCCAGCATTTT. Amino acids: CASSQVPGGNQPQHF.

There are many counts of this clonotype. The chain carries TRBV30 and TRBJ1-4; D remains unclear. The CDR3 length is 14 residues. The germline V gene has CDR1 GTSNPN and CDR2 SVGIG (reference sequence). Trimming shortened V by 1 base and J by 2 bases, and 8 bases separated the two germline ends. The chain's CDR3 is CAWSGRVTNEKLFF. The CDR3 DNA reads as TGTGCCTGGAGTGGGAGGGTCACTAATGAAAAACTGTTTTTT. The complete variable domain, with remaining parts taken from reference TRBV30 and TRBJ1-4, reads SQTIHQWPATLVQPVGSPLSLECTVEGTSNPNLYWYRQAAGRGLQLLFYSVGIGQISSEVPQNLSASRPQDRQFILSSKKLLLSDSGFYLCAWSGRVTNEKLFFGSGTQLSVL.